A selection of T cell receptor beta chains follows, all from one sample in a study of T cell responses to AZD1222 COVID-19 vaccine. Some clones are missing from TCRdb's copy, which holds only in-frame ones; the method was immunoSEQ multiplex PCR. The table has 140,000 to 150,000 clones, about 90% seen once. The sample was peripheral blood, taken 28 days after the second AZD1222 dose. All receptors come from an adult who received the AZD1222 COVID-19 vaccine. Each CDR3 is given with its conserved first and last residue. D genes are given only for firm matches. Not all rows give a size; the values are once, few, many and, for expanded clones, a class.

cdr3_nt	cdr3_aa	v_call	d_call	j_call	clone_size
TGCGCCAGCAGCCAAGATCCGCCCGGGACAGGAGAGTTGGCTTTCTTT	CASSQDPPGTGELAFF	TRBV4-1	TRBD1	TRBJ1-1	-
TGTGCCAGCAGTTCTCTCATTAGCGGCGAGCAGTACTTC	CASSSLISGEQYF	TRBV6-6	-	TRBJ2-7	-
TGCGCCAGCAGCTTGGCCCAGGGAGATGAAGCTTTCTTT	CASSLAQGDEAFF	TRBV5-1	-	TRBJ1-1	-
TGCGCCAGCAGCGGGGGACTAGCGGGGCCCCGGTTAGCCCAGTACTTC	CASSGGLAGPRLAQYF	TRBV5-1	TRBD2	TRBJ2-5	once
TGTGCCAGCAGCGTAGAACCGGGAAACTATGGCTACACCTTC	CASSVEPGNYGYTF	TRBV9	-	TRBJ1-2	-
TGTGCCAGCAGCGTCCCCAAGGGGCCATTGAGGTCCGGGAACTACAATGAGCAGTTCTTC	CASSVPKGPLRSGNYNEQFF	TRBV9	-	TRBJ2-1	-
TGTGCCAGCAGGAAAGGACCTACCTACGAGCAGTACTTC	CASRKGPTYEQYF	TRBV2	-	TRBJ2-7	-
TGTGCCAGTAGTATACTAGCGGGTAACAATGAGCAGTTCTTC	CASSILAGNNEQFF	TRBV19	TRBD2	TRBJ2-1	-
TGCAGTGCTAGTGGTGCGGGAGCAGGCTACGAGCAGTACTTC	CSASGAGAGYEQYF	TRBV20-1	TRBD2	TRBJ2-7	-
TGTGCCACCAGTGATACAGCCTATCCGTACAATGAGCAGTTCTTC	CATSDTAYPYNEQFF	TRBV24-1	-	TRBJ2-1	few
TGTGCCAGCAGTCCCCGGACTAGCGGGAGAATCCACGAGCAGTACTTC	CASSPRTSGRIHEQYF	TRBV27	TRBD2	TRBJ2-7	-
TGTGCCAGCAGCTTGGTGGGACAGAGCAATCAGCCCCAGCATTTT	CASSLVGQSNQPQHF	TRBV5-6	TRBD1	TRBJ1-5	-
TGTGCCAGCAGTAAGGAACAGGGCAATCTATACGAGCAGTACTTC	CASSKEQGNLYEQYF	TRBV6-5	-	TRBJ2-7	-
TGTGCCAGTAGCCCATCCCCAGGAGAGTATGGCTACACCTTC	CASSPSPGEYGYTF	TRBV19	-	TRBJ1-2	-
TGTGCCAGCATCCGCTCTACTGAAGCTTTCTTT	CASIRSTEAFF	TRBV2	-	TRBJ1-1	-
TGCGCCAGCAGCCAATCCGAGAGCGGGAGGGCCAAAAACATTCAGTACTTC	CASSQSESGRAKNIQYF	TRBV4-3	TRBD2	TRBJ2-4	-
TGTGCCAGCAGCCAAGGGCCAGCCTCTGGAAACACCATATATTTT	CASSQGPASGNTIYF	TRBV3-1/TRBV3-2	-	TRBJ1-3	-
TGTGCCAGCAGCTTAGCGCGGGGTCCAAGCTCCTACGAGCAGTACTTC	CASSLARGPSSYEQYF	TRBV7-2	-	TRBJ2-7	-
TGTGCCAGCTCTCAGACTAGCGGACTCTCCTACGAGCAGTACTTC	CASSQTSGLSYEQYF	TRBV18	TRBD2	TRBJ2-7	-
TGTGCCAGCAGCCAAGCCTGGACTAGCGGGTCCTACGAGCAGTACTTC	CASSQAWTSGSYEQYF	TRBV4-2	TRBD2	TRBJ2-7	-
TGCGCCAGCAGCCAAGCCCTAGATAGTTCCTACAATGAGCAGTTCTTC	CASSQALDSSYNEQFF	TRBV4-3	-	TRBJ2-1	-
TGTGCCAGCAGTGAGGGTGGGCAGGGGAGTCAGCCCCAGCATTTT	CASSEGGQGSQPQHF	TRBV2	-	TRBJ1-5	-
TGTGCCAGTAGTTCCCACTCTGGAGGGAGCAATCAGCCCCAGCATTTT	CASSSHSGGSNQPQHF	TRBV19	-	TRBJ1-5	-
TGTGCCAGCAGTTCAGCCAAACCCGGCGTGTTTTACTTC	CASSSAKPGVFYF	TRBV6-5	-	TRBJ2-7	-
TGTGCCAGCAGCTTACGCTACCGGGAATATCACAATGAGCAGTTCTTC	CASSLRYREYHNEQFF	TRBV7-6	-	TRBJ2-1	-
TGTGCCAGCAGCTACCAGGAAAGCTCCTACAATGAGCAGTTCTTC	CASSYQESSYNEQFF	TRBV7-2	-	TRBJ2-1	-
TGTGCCAGCAGCTTAGGGGTGACAGGGGTTGAAGCTTTCTTT	CASSLGVTGVEAFF	TRBV7-2	TRBD1	TRBJ1-1	-
TGTGCCAGCAGTGAAGATAGGGGGACCGGCAATCAGCCCCAGCATTTT	CASSEDRGTGNQPQHF	TRBV6-1	-	TRBJ1-5	-
TGCGCCAGCAGCTTGGAGGGACTAGTACTGAATGAGCAGTTCTTC	CASSLEGLVLNEQFF	TRBV5-1	TRBD2	TRBJ2-1	-
TGTGCCAGCAGGGATACAGGGGCGGGCTATGGCTACACCTTC	CASRDTGAGYGYTF	TRBV28	TRBD1	TRBJ1-2	-
TGTGCCAGCAGTTTAGAGGCAGGTACCTACGAGCAGTACTTC	CASSLEAGTYEQYF	TRBV28	-	TRBJ2-7	-
TGTGCCAGCAGTGAGTCGACGGGGAACACTGAAGCTTTCTTT	CASSESTGNTEAFF	TRBV6-1	-	TRBJ1-1	-
TGCAGCGTTGTATTCGTGCAGGGGAGAGAAGTAGCCAAAAACATTCAGTACTTC	CSVVFVQGREVAKNIQYF	TRBV29-1	-	TRBJ2-4	-
TGTGCCAGCAGTGAATTGTGGGGACAGGGCCCAAACTATGGCTACACCTTC	CASSELWGQGPNYGYTF	TRBV25-1	TRBD1	TRBJ1-2	-
TGTGCCAGTAGTCTCCAAGGACAGGGCACCTCTGGGGCCAACGTCCTGACTTTC	CASSLQGQGTSGANVLTF	TRBV19	TRBD1	TRBJ2-6	-
TGTGCCAGCAGTTTCTCGGCAGAGTCTGAAGCTTTCTTT	CASSFSAESEAFF	TRBV28	-	TRBJ1-1	-
TGTGCCAGCAGCTTAGGTTGGGGTAACCAAGAGACCCAGTACTTC	CASSLGWGNQETQYF	TRBV7-2	-	TRBJ2-5	-
TGTGCCAGCAGCAGCGGGACAGACCTTATTCTGAACACTGAAGCTTTCTTT	CASSSGTDLILNTEAFF	TRBV6-2/TRBV6-3	TRBD1	TRBJ1-1	once
TGTGCCATCAGGGGGAGGGGGCAGGAGCAGTACTTC	CAIRGRGQEQYF	TRBV10-3	-	TRBJ2-7	-
TGTGCCAGCAGCTTTATGGCTGGCACCGGAAGATCACCCCTCCACTTT	CASSFMAGTGRSPLHF	TRBV7-9	-	TRBJ1-6	-
TGCGCCAGCAGTCAATCCTCAGGGGCTGGGGAGCTGTTTTTT	CASSQSSGAGELFF	TRBV23-1	-	TRBJ2-2	-
TGTGCCAGCTCCCGAACCAGGGGTGACACTGAAGCTTTCTTT	CASSRTRGDTEAFF	TRBV18	-	TRBJ1-1	-
TGTGCCAGCCGGGGAAATGCTGGTCAGCCCCAGCATTTT	CASRGNAGQPQHF	TRBV6-5	-	TRBJ1-5	-
TGTGCCAGTAGTACAGGGGCTAGCGGGACAAACATTCAGTACTTC	CASSTGASGTNIQYF	TRBV19	TRBD2	TRBJ2-4	-
TGCAGCGTTGAAGATCCCGGAGCGGGAGGGCCTACAGATACGCAGTATTTT	CSVEDPGAGGPTDTQYF	TRBV29-1	TRBD2	TRBJ2-3	-
TGTGCCAGCGGGGTCTGGGTTGGGACAGGGGCCGAGAGCTCCTACGAGCAGTACTTC	CASGVWVGTGAESSYEQYF	TRBV27	TRBD1	TRBJ2-7	-
TGTGCCAGCAGCTTCCGGGCGGGGGCTAGCTATGGCTACACCTTC	CASSFRAGASYGYTF	TRBV5-4	-	TRBJ1-2	-
TGTGCCAGCAGGCAGGGGGGAAGCAATCAGCCCCAGCATTTT	CASRQGGSNQPQHF	TRBV28	TRBD1	TRBJ1-5	once
TGTGCCAGCAGCCAAGATCTAGGCAGGGGACGCCAAAACACCATATATTTT	CASSQDLGRGRQNTIYF	TRBV3-1/TRBV3-2	-	TRBJ1-3	-
TGCGCCAGCAGCTTGTTAGGCAGCGCAGCCTACGAGCAGTACTTC	CASSLLGSAAYEQYF	TRBV5-1	-	TRBJ2-7	-
TGCGCCAGCAGCTCCGGGACAGGGCGGGCCAAAAACATTCAGTACTTC	CASSSGTGRAKNIQYF	TRBV5-1	TRBD1	TRBJ2-4	-
TGTGCCAGCAGCTTAGGTGGGGACGGAGCCACTGGGTATCGGCCCCAGCATTTT	CASSLGGDGATGYRPQHF	TRBV7-9	-	TRBJ1-5	-
TGTGCCAGCAAGGGACCAAGTTATAATTCACCCCTCCACTTT	CASKGPSYNSPLHF	TRBV7-9	-	TRBJ1-6	-
TGCAGCGTTGGGGGATCAGGGGGACAGCCCCAGCATTTT	CSVGGSGGQPQHF	TRBV29-1	TRBD1	TRBJ1-5	once
TGTGCCACCGTAAAGACCGGGACTAGCGGGAGTTCAGATACGCAGTATTTT	CATVKTGTSGSSDTQYF	TRBV10-3	TRBD2	TRBJ2-3	-
TGTGCCAGCAGCTTAAGGAGGGAGGAGACCCAGTACTTC	CASSLRREETQYF	TRBV13	-	TRBJ2-5	-
TGTGCCAGCAGCAGGACCAACAATGAGCAGTTCTTC	CASSRTNNEQFF	TRBV27	-	TRBJ2-1	-
TGTGCCAGCAGCACAGGACAGGTATCCTACGAGCAGTACTTC	CASSTGQVSYEQYF	TRBV9	TRBD1	TRBJ2-7	-
TGTGCCAGCAGTGAAACTAGCCAAGAGACCCAGTACTTC	CASSETSQETQYF	TRBV2	-	TRBJ2-5	-